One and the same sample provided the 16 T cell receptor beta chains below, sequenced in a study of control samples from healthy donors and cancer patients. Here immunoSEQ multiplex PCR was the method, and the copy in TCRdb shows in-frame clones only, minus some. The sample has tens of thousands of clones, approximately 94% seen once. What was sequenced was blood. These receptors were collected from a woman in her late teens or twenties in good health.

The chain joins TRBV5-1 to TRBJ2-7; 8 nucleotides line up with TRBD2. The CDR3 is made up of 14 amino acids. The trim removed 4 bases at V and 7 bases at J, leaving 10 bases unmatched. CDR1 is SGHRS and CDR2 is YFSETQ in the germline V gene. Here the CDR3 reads CASSPLATSEEQYF. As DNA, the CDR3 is TGCGCCAGCAGCCCGTTGGCGACTAGCGAGGAGCAGTACTTC. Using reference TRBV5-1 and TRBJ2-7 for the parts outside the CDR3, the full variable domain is KAGVTQTPRYLIKTRGQQVTLSCSPISGHRSVSWYQQTPGQGLQFLFEYFSETQRNKGNFPGRFSGRQFSNSRSEMNVSTLELGDSALYLCASSPLATSEEQYFGPGTRLTVT.

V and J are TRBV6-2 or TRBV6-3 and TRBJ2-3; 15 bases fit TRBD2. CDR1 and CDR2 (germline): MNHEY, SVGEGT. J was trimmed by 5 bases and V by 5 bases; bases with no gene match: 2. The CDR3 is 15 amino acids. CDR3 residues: CASSRTSGGGDTQYF. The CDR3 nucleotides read TGTGCCAGCAGTCGGACTAGCGGGGGGGGAGATACGCAGTATTTT.

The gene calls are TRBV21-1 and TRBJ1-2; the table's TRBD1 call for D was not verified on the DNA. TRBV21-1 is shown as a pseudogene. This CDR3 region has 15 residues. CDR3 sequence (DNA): TGTGCCAGCAGCACTGGGACAGGGTCACACTATGGCTACACCTTC. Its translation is CASSTGTGSHYGYTF.

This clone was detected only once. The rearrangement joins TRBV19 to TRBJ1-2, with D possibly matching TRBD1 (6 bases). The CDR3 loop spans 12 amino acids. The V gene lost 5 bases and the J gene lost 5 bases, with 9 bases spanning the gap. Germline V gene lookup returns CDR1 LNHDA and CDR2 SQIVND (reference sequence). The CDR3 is CASSPDRYGYTF. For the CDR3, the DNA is TGTGCCAGTAGTCCGGACAGATATGGCTACACCTTC.

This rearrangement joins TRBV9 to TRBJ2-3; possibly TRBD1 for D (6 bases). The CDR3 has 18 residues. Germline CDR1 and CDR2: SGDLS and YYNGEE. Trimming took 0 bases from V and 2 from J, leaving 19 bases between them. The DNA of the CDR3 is TGTGCCAGCAGCGTAGTCCCAGGGGTCGGGTGGAACACAGATACGCAGTATTTT. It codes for CASSVVPGVGWNTDTQYF. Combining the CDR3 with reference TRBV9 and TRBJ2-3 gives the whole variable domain DSGVTQTPKHLITATGQRVTLRCSPRSGDLSVYWYQQSLDQGLQFLIQYYNGEERAKGNILERFSAQQFPDLHSELNLSSLELGDSALYFCASSVVPGVGWNTDTQYFGPGTRLTVL.

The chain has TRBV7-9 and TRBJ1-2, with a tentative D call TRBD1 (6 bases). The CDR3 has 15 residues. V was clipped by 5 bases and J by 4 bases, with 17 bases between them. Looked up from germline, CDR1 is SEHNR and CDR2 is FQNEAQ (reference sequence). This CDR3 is CASSPRLQGTYGYTF. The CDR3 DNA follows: TGTGCCAGCAGCCCTAGGCTTCAGGGGACCTATGGCTACACCTTC.

The chain's CDR3 is CASSLVQPNTEAFF. The CDR3 DNA sequence: TGTGCCAGCAGCTTAGTGCAACCGAACACTGAAGCTTTCTTT. The gene calls are TRBV11-2 and TRBJ1-1; no clear D. Germline V gene sequence: CDR1 SGHAT, CDR2 FQNNGV. The CDR3 is 14 residues long. V was shortened by 1 base and J by 1 base, with 7 bases between the two germline ends.

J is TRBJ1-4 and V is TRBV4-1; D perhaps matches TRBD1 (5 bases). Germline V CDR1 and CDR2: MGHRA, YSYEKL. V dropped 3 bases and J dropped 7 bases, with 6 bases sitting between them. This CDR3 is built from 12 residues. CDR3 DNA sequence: TGCGCCAGCAGCCATACAGGTGAAAAACTGTTTTTT. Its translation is CASSHTGEKLFF.

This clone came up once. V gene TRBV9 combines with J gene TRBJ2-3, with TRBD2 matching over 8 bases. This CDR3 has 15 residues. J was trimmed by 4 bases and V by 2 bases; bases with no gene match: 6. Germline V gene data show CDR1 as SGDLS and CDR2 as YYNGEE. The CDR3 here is CASSVSGGAPDTQYF. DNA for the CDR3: TGTGCCAGCAGCGTTTCCGGGGGGGCCCCAGATACGCAGTATTTT. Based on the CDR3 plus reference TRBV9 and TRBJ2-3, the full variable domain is DSGVTQTPKHLITATGQRVTLRCSPRSGDLSVYWYQQSLDQGLQFLIQYYNGEERAKGNILERFSAQQFPDLHSELNLSSLELGDSALYFCASSVSGGAPDTQYFGPGTRLTVL.

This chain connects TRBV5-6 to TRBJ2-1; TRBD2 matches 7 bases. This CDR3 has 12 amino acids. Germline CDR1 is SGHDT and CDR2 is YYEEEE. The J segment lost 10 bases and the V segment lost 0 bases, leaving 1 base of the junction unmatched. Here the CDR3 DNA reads TGTGCCAGCAGCTTGGAAGCGGGGGAGCAGTTCTTC. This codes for CASSLEAGEQFF.

The CDR3 loop is CASSRGQSSGNTIYF. The CDR3 DNA reads TGTGCCAGCTCACGTGGACAGAGCTCTGGAAACACCATATATTTT. This rearrangement joins TRBV18 to TRBJ1-3, with D tentatively TRBD1 (6 bases). From germline, CDR1 is KGHSH and CDR2 LQKENI. CDR3 length: 15 residues. Trimming took off 4 bases at V and 0 bases at J, with 10 bases between the two ends.

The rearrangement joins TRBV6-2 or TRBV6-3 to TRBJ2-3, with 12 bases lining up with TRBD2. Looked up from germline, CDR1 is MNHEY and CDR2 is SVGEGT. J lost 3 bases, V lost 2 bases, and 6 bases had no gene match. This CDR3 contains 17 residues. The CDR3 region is CASSYPASGGATDTQYF. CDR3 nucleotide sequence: TGTGCCAGCAGTTACCCCGCTAGCGGGGGGGCTACAGATACGCAGTATTTT.

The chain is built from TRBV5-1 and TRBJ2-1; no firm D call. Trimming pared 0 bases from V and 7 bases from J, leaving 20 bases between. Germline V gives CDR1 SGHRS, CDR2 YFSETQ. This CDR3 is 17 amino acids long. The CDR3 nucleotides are TGCGCCAGCAGCTTGGGACCCCGGGTCTTGGCGGAGAATGAGCAGTTCTTC. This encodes CASSLGPRVLAENEQFF.

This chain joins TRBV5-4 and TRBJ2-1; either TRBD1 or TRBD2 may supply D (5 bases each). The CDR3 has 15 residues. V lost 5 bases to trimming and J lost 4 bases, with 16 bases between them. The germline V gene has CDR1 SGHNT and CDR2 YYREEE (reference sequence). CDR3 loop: CASSSDGTQYNEQFF. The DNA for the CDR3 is TGTGCCAGCAGTTCGGATGGGACGCAATACAATGAGCAGTTCTTC.

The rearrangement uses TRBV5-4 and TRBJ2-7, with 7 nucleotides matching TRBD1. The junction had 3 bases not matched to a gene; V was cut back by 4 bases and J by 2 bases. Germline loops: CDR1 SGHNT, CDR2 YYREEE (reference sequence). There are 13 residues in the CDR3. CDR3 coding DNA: TGTGCCAGCAGCCCGGGACAGCCCTACGAGCAGTACTTC. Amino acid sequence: CASSPGQPYEQYF.

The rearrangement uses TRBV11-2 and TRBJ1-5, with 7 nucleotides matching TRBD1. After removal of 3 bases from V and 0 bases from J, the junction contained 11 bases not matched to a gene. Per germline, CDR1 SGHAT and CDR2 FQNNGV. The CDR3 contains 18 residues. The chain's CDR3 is CASSLSATGQYSNQPQHF. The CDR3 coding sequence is TGTGCCAGCAGCTTGTCGGCGACAGGGCAATATAGCAATCAGCCCCAGCATTTT.